This is a list of T cell receptor beta chains from one sample in a study of blood T cell repertoires in COVID-19. Here immunoSEQ multiplex PCR was the method, and the copy in TCRdb shows in-frame clones only, minus some. This table holds some 170,000 clones, almost 80% found once. Source material: peripheral blood. The receptors stem from a woman aged 70 to 79 with acute or convalescent COVID-19. Each CDR3 is given with its conserved first and last residue. The order of the fields is V gene, clone size, J gene, D gene, CDR3 length, CDR3 DNA, CDR3 protein. A D gene is named only where the DNA matches it firmly. The size entry is marked missing in some rows and otherwise reads once, few, many or a size class.

TRBV9	once	TRBJ2-3	TRBD2	16	TGTGCCAGCAGCGAGAGCGGGAGGGCCGGCACAGATACGCAGTATTTT	CASSESGRAGTDTQYF
TRBV6-5	NA	TRBJ1-6	TRBD1	13	TGTGCCAGCGGGGGACAGGCAAATTCACCCCTCCACTTT	CASGGQANSPLHF
TRBV7-2	NA	TRBJ2-3	TRBD2	15	TGTGCCAGCAACATGGGACTAGCGGGAGCGGATACGCAGTATTTT	CASNMGLAGADTQYF
TRBV28	NA	TRBJ2-7	NA	9	TGTGGCTCACAGCCCGAGCAGTACTTC	CGSQPEQYF
TRBV18	NA	TRBJ1-1	NA	16	TGTGCCAGCTCACCAGTTGCCGGAGTCCTGGCGGCTGAAGCTTTCTTT	CASSPVAGVLAAEAFF
TRBV9	once	TRBJ2-3	NA	15	TGTGCCAGCAGCGTATTGGTTGCGGGCGGGGATACGCAGTATTTT	CASSVLVAGGDTQYF
TRBV6-5	NA	TRBJ2-3	TRBD2	14	TGTGCCAGCAGGGTAGGACTAGCGGGAGGATCGGAGCATTTT	CASRVGLAGGSEHF
TRBV9	NA	TRBJ2-7	TRBD2	14	TGTGCCAGCAGCGCCCGGCGCGGGAGCTACGAGCAGTACTTC	CASSARRGSYEQYF
TRBV6-5	NA	TRBJ1-1	TRBD1	14	TGTGCCAGCAGATGGACAGGCATGAACACTGAAGCTTTCTTT	CASRWTGMNTEAFF
TRBV27	once	TRBJ2-3	NA	13	TGTGCCAGCAGTGACAGGGGAGGGGATACGCAGTATTTT	CASSDRGGDTQYF
TRBV6-2/TRBV6-3	NA	TRBJ2-7	NA	12	TGTGCCAGCAGTTTTCAACGGACAGAGCAGTACTTC	CASSFQRTEQYF
TRBV3-1/TRBV3-2	NA	TRBJ1-3	NA	14	TGTGCCAGCAGACCCCGGGGGGCTGGAAACACCATATATTTT	CASRPRGAGNTIYF
TRBV5-6	NA	TRBJ2-7	NA	16	TGTGCCAGCAGCTTAGGACAGCTGAGGGAAGTCTACGAGCAGTACTTC	CASSLGQLREVYEQYF
TRBV5-4	NA	TRBJ2-7	NA	15	TGTGCCAGCAGTTTGCCGTCTAAGGGGTCCTACGAGCAGTACTTC	CASSLPSKGSYEQYF
TRBV27	NA	TRBJ1-6	TRBD1	16	TGTGCCAGCACCCCAGGGGGGTCCTTATATAATTCACCCCTCCACTTT	CASTPGGSLYNSPLHF
TRBV15	NA	TRBJ1-4	NA	16	TGTGCCACCAGCAGAGCCCCACAGTCAACTAATGAAAAACTGTTTTTT	CATSRAPQSTNEKLFF
TRBV3-1/TRBV3-2	NA	TRBJ2-3	NA	16	TGTGCCAGCAGCCAGGGGGGTCGGCTTAGCACAGATACGCAGTATTTT	CASSQGGRLSTDTQYF
TRBV7-8	NA	TRBJ2-7	NA	18	TGTGCCAGCAGCTTGGGGGTCGGCGGTACTAGCTCCTTCTACGAGCAGTACTTC	CASSLGVGGTSSFYEQYF
TRBV29-1	NA	TRBJ2-1	NA	14	TGCAGCGTTGGGCTAGCCGGGCCCATGAATGAGCAGTTCTTC	CSVGLAGPMNEQFF
TRBV7-2	NA	TRBJ2-4	TRBD1	16	TGTGCCAGCAGCTTAGCGACAGGGGGGGGCAAAAACATTCAGTACTTC	CASSLATGGGKNIQYF
TRBV4-1	NA	TRBJ2-7	TRBD2	16	TGCGCCAGCAGCCGGTCTAGCGGGAGGGCCTCCAACGAGCAGTACTTC	CASSRSSGRASNEQYF
TRBV6-1	NA	TRBJ1-6	TRBD1	16	TGTGCCAGCAGTGAAGCGCAGGGACAGCCTAATTCACCCCTCCACTTT	CASSEAQGQPNSPLHF
TRBV19	NA	TRBJ2-1	NA	13	TGTGCCAGTAGTATGCTAGGGGTCAATGAGCAGTTCTTC	CASSMLGVNEQFF
TRBV5-1	once	TRBJ2-1	TRBD2	16	TGCGCCAGCAGCTCCCTGACTAGCGGGAGAGACAATGAGCAGTTCTTC	CASSSLTSGRDNEQFF
TRBV2	NA	TRBJ2-1	TRBD2	13	TGTGCCAGCGAGCTAGCGGGCAACAATGAGCAGTTCTTC	CASELAGNNEQFF
TRBV7-2	NA	TRBJ2-1	NA	12	TGTGCCAGCAGCTTAGGGACTACTGAGCAGTTCTTC	CASSLGTTEQFF
TRBV15	NA	TRBJ1-1	TRBD1	15	TGTGCCACCAGCAGCGAAACAGGGGTCGGCACTGAAGCTTTCTTT	CATSSETGVGTEAFF
TRBV9	NA	TRBJ2-7	TRBD1	15	TGTGCCAGCAGCCCATTGGGGACAGGGAACTACGAGCAGTACTTC	CASSPLGTGNYEQYF
TRBV9	NA	TRBJ2-1	NA	11	TGTGCCAGCAGCCCCGTCGGGAAGCAGTTCTTC	CASSPVGKQFF
TRBV5-4	NA	TRBJ1-2	TRBD1	18	TGTGCCAGCAGCTTGGGTGGAGGACAGGGATCTTCTAACTATGGCTACACCTTC	CASSLGGGQGSSNYGYTF
TRBV6-5	medium-sized	TRBJ1-2	TRBD1	15	TGTGCCAGCAGTAGGACAGGGATGACTAACTATGGCTACACCTTC	CASSRTGMTNYGYTF
TRBV5-1	once	TRBJ2-3	TRBD2	15	TGCGCCAGCAGCCCTTTAGCGGGAGCAGCAGATACGCAGTATTTT	CASSPLAGAADTQYF
TRBV7-8	once	TRBJ1-1	NA	15	TGTGCCAGCAGCAAGCTCAGGGGATGGAACACTGAAGCTTTCTTT	CASSKLRGWNTEAFF
TRBV11-2	NA	TRBJ2-7	TRBD1	18	TGTGCCAGCAGCTTAGTAGGGACAGGCGGGCCGAGCTCCTACGAGCAGTACTTC	CASSLVGTGGPSSYEQYF
TRBV19	few	TRBJ1-1	NA	16	TGTGCCAGTAGTCCTAGGACTGCGGCCCGGAACACTGAAGCTTTCTTT	CASSPRTAARNTEAFF
TRBV19	NA	TRBJ2-1	TRBD2	13	TGTGCCACCGTTAGCGGGAGTCGTAATGAGCAGTTCTTC	CATVSGSRNEQFF
TRBV30	NA	TRBJ2-7	NA	14	TGTGCCTCAAGGGGCGATACTCCTACTGGCGAGCAGTACTTC	CASRGDTPTGEQYF
TRBV10-3	NA	TRBJ2-1	TRBD2	17	TGTGCCGTAGGCGGCCTAGCGGGAGGGAGCTCCTACAATGAGCAGTTCTTC	CAVGGLAGGSSYNEQFF
TRBV2	NA	TRBJ1-1	NA	15	TGTGCCAGCAGCGGGACAAGGGGTTTGAACACTGAAGCTTTCTTT	CASSGTRGLNTEAFF
TRBV29-1	NA	TRBJ2-1	NA	10	TGCAGCGTTTGGCGGAATGAGCAGTTCTTC	CSVWRNEQFF
TRBV3-1/TRBV3-2	NA	TRBJ1-2	NA	13	TGTGCCAGCAGCCCCGACGGGTACTATGGCTACACCTTC	CASSPDGYYGYTF
TRBV6-1	NA	TRBJ2-2	TRBD2	18	TGTGCCAGCAGTGAGGGACTAGCGGGAGGGTCGAGCACCGGGGAGCTGTTTTTT	CASSEGLAGGSSTGELFF
TRBV5-6	NA	TRBJ2-2	NA	16	TGTGCCAGCAGCCCCGGGGTGAGGGAAAATCACGGGGAGCTGTTTTTT	CASSPGVRENHGELFF
TRBV30	NA	TRBJ1-4	NA	13	TGTGCCTGGAGTTTGAACAGCAATGAAAAACTGTTTTTT	CAWSLNSNEKLFF
TRBV6-1	NA	TRBJ2-1	NA	17	TGTGCCAGCAGTGAAAGGAGTAAGCGGTACCCCTACAATGAGCAGTTCTTC	CASSERSKRYPYNEQFF
TRBV19	NA	TRBJ2-7	TRBD2	17	TGTGCCAGTAGTCTCCTAGCGGGAGAACGCTATACCTACGAGCAGTACTTC	CASSLLAGERYTYEQYF
TRBV3-1/TRBV3-2	NA	TRBJ2-2	TRBD1	15	TGTGCCAGCAGCCGAGGGGACAGGGCTTCCGGGGAGCTGTTTTTT	CASSRGDRASGELFF
TRBV7-8	NA	TRBJ1-2	NA	21	TGTGCCAGCAGCTGGGGGGTGAGGGCGGGGCTTAAGAGAATAGAGGACTATGGCTACACCTTC	CASSWGVRAGLKRIEDYGYTF
TRBV7-2	once	TRBJ2-1	NA	15	TGTGCCAGCAGCCAGGGCGGGATTCCGACTAATGAGCAGTTCTTC	CASSQGGIPTNEQFF
TRBV6-2/TRBV6-3	NA	TRBJ2-2	NA	14	TGTGCCAGCAGTCTACTTGGAGGGGCCGGGGAGCTGTTTTTT	CASSLLGGAGELFF
TRBV18	NA	TRBJ2-7	TRBD1	17	TGTGCCAGCTCCGACCGACAGCAGGACAGGGAAGCCTACGAGCAGTACTTC	CASSDRQQDREAYEQYF
TRBV11-2	NA	TRBJ2-2	NA	14	TGTGCCAGCAGCCCAACGTCCGCCGGCGGGGAGCTGTTTTTT	CASSPTSAGGELFF
TRBV7-7	few	TRBJ2-3	TRBD2	15	TGTGCCAGCAGCGCCGGGACTAGCAACACAGATACGCAGTATTTT	CASSAGTSNTDTQYF
TRBV19	NA	TRBJ1-1	TRBD1	17	TGTGCCAGTAGCCCAATACGGGACAGGGGGCTTGGAGGTGAAGCTTTCTTT	CASSPIRDRGLGGEAFF
TRBV18	NA	TRBJ2-1	NA	15	TGTGCCAGCTCACCAATCCATAGCTCCTACAATGAGCAGTTCTTC	CASSPIHSSYNEQFF
TRBV27	NA	TRBJ1-5	TRBD1	15	TGTGCCAGCAGATCGACAGGGTGGGGCAATCAGCCCCAGCATTTT	CASRSTGWGNQPQHF
TRBV29-1	NA	TRBJ2-1	TRBD2	13	TGCAGCGTTGAGGCGGGAGTCTACAATGAGCAGTTCTTC	CSVEAGVYNEQFF